The 10 T cell receptor beta chains below all came from one sample that was sequenced in a study of T cell clonotyping in hematopoietic cell transplantation. Time point of the sample: recipient sample about 28 days before transplant, after cytoreduction. Libraries were prepared by immunoSEQ multiplex PCR; TCRdb keeps only in-frame clonotypes and omits some of them. The table records some 29,000 clones, 70% to 80% of them present only once. The sequenced sample was peripheral blood mononuclear cells, obtained before stem cell transplant. All receptors derive from a woman in her twenties or thirties with chronic myeloid leukemia. Some clones in this sample may be carry-over from other donors' samples.

This clone was found once. The V call is TRBV29-1, the J call TRBJ2-3; 10 bases fit TRBD2. The CDR3 is made up of 13 amino acids. The ends lost 5 bases at V and 5 bases at J; junction bases unmatched: 4. The germline V gene encodes CDR1 SQVTM and CDR2 ANQGSEA. CDR3 bases: TGCAGCGTTCCGGGACTAGCGATAGATACGCAGTATTTT. It is translated as CSVPGLAIDTQYF.

The J gene is TRBJ1-4, the V gene TRBV4-1; 7 bases align to TRBD1. The CDR3 totals 15 residues. In germline, CDR1 is MGHRA, CDR2 YSYEKL. The J segment lost 8 bases and the V segment lost 3 bases, leaving 9 bases of the junction unmatched. The CDR3, as DNA: TGCGCCAGCAGCCAGCCGGGGACAGCCGACGAAAAACTGTTTTTT. This translates into CASSQPGTADEKLFF.

This rearrangement joins TRBV7-2 to TRBJ2-5; D is unresolved. This CDR3 has 15 amino acids. Germline CDR1 is SGHTA and CDR2 is FQGNSA. Trimming cost V 2 bases and J 5 bases, with 15 bases left between them. The CDR3 spells CASSLRTLTGETQYF. The CDR3 coding sequence is TGTGCCAGCAGCTTACGGACCTTAACCGGGGAGACCCAGTACTTC.

CDR3 DNA sequence: TGTGCCAGCAGGCGAAGGGAAGCAGATACGCAGTATTTT. Translation gives CASRRREADTQYF. The rearrangement links TRBV6-5 to TRBJ2-3; D gene uncertain. The ends were cut back, 6 bases at V and 4 bases at J, with 11 bases in the middle. CDR3 size: 13 residues. Per germline, CDR1 MNHEY and CDR2 SVGAGI.

The chain has TRBV7-8 and TRBJ1-5; TRBD1 is a possible D gene (5 bases). The V gene's germline CDR1 is SGHVS and CDR2 FQNEAQ. CDR3 size: 13 residues. V was clipped by 5 bases and J by 7 bases, with 12 bases between them. This CDR3 reads CASSQRGFQPQHF. The CDR3, as DNA: TGTGCCAGCAGCCAGAGGGGATTCCAGCCCCAGCATTTT. The full variable domain, rest sourced from reference TRBV7-8 and TRBJ1-5, is GAGVSQSPRYKVAKRGQDVALRCDPISGHVSLFWYQQALGQGPEFLTYFQNEAQLDKSGLPSDRFFAERPEGSVSTLKIQRTQQEDSAVYLCASSQRGFQPQHFGDGTRLSIL.

The CDR3, as DNA: TGCAGTGCTAGAGATGAAGGGGAAGCTTTCTTT. Translated: CSARDEGEAFF. The rearrangement joins TRBV20-1 to TRBJ1-1; D call uncertain. Trimming stripped 0 bases from V and 8 bases from J, with 7 bases between. The CDR3 extends over 11 amino acids. Germline V lookup: CDR1 DFQATT, CDR2 SNEGSKA (reference sequence).

The chain combines TRBV7-8 with TRBJ1-1; TRBD1 aligns across 7 bases. The CDR3 runs to 14 residues. Germline V gene lookup returns CDR1 SGHVS and CDR2 FQNEAQ. J gave up 10 bases and V 6 bases, and 14 bases lay outside the gene matches. CDR3 DNA: TGTGCCAGCAGGGCCTTCGGCTCAGGGGGAACAGCTTTCTTT. Translation gives CASRAFGSGGTAFF.

The genes are TRBV6-5 and TRBJ1-1, with no clear D. V was clipped by 4 bases and J by 0 bases, with 9 bases between them. Germline loops: CDR1 MNHEY, CDR2 SVGAGI. The CDR3 totals 14 residues. CDR3 in amino acids: CASSSPALNTEAFF. The CDR3 region has the DNA TGTGCCAGCAGTTCCCCAGCCTTGAACACTGAAGCTTTCTTT.

J is TRBJ2-5 and V is TRBV27; 14 bases agree with TRBD2. Germline V lookup: CDR1 MNHEY, CDR2 SMNVEV (reference sequence). There are 16 residues in the CDR3. The trim removed 5 bases at V and 4 bases at J, leaving 6 bases unmatched. This CDR3 is CASSGGTSGGIETQYF. The CDR3 DNA is TGTGCCAGCAGTGGAGGGACTAGCGGGGGTATAGAGACCCAGTACTTC.

The gene calls are TRBV5-1 and TRBJ1-4, with D unclear. Germline V gene data show CDR1 as SGHRS and CDR2 as YFSETQ. This CDR3 spans 15 amino acids. Trimming removed 4 bases from V and 4 bases from J, with 14 bases in between. The CDR3 DNA sequence: TGCGCCAGCAGCGGCGGAGTAACGGGTAATGAAAAACTGTTTTTT. Its protein product is CASSGGVTGNEKLFF. The full variable domain, completed using reference TRBV5-1 and TRBJ1-4, is KAGVTQTPRYLIKTRGQQVTLSCSPISGHRSVSWYQQTPGQGLQFLFEYFSETQRNKGNFPGRFSGRQFSNSRSEMNVSTLELGDSALYLCASSGGVTGNEKLFFGSGTQLSVL.